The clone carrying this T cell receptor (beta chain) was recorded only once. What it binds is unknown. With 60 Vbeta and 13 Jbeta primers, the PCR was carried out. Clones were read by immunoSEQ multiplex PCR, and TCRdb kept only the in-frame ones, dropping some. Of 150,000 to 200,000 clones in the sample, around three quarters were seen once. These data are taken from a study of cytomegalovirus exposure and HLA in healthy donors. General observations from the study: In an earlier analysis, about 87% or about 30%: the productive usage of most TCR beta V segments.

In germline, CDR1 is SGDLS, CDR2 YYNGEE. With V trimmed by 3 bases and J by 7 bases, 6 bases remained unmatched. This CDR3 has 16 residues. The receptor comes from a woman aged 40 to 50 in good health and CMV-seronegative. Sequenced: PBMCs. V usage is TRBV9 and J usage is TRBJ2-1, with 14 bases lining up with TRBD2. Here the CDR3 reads CASSDGTSGSWNEQFF. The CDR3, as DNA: TGTGCCAGCAGCGACGGGACTAGCGGGAGTTGGAATGAGCAGTTCTTC.